This TCR beta chain derives from a study of a mutant IDH1 vaccine in newly diagnosed glioma. Study in general: Vaccination began 4-6 weeks post radiotherapy alone, or with temozolomide cycles. Study conclusions and caveats: Whatever changes occurred in top peripheral T cell clonotypes seemed unrelated to pseudoprogression.

Notes on this clone: Its antigen is unidentified.

Time point noted: week 5, during vaccination. Doses of 300 ug of mutant IDH1 20-mer peptide were given with topical imiquimod. Each tumor in the donors was a new WHO grade 3 or 4 astrocytoma, IDH1-mutant and ATRX-lost. Clones were sequenced by immunoSEQ multiplex PCR, and TCRdb holds only the in-frame ones, with some missing. The table records 30,000 to 40,000 clones, 56% of them present only once. The CDR3 is 11 amino acids. The ends were cut back, 2 bases at V and 10 bases at J, with 8 bases in the middle. Germline V gene lookup returns CDR1 WSHSY and CDR2 SAAADI. The starting material was PBMCs, obtained from a glioma patient whose treatment included an IDH1 peptide vaccine. This chain uses TRBV10-2 with TRBJ1-1; TRBD1 is a possible D gene (5 bases). The clonotype comes from a woman aged 18-29 years with glioma. CDR3 sequence reads: CASSETGTAFF. In DNA form, the CDR3 reads TGCGCCAGCAGTGAGACCGGGACAGCTTTCTTT.